This paragraph reports one TCR beta chain. Antigen unknown. These data belong to a study of CD8+ T cells in alopecia areata. Study-level background: Tofacitinib administration to treated patients was oral, at 5 to 10 mg twice daily.

Germline V lookup: CDR1 KGHSH, CDR2 LQKENI. This CDR3 spans 12 amino acids. Trimming stripped 3 bases from V and 4 bases from J, with 7 bases between. Following extraction, RNA underwent reverse transcription to cDNA, which served as the sequencing template. Sequencing used immunoSEQ multiplex PCR; TCRdb keeps in-frame clones, though not all of them. The data show about 87,000 clones, with 70% to 80% seen just once and 15% to 20% held by the top ten. Treatment: oral pan-JAK inhibitor, 5-10 mg twice daily. Study-wide results and caveats: When scalp samples are sequenced, resident alphabeta T cells of normal skin are also captured. Tofacitinib significantly lowered scalp clonality and expanded CD8+ clones among the top 100.

The TCR sequence derives from a human donor with alopecia areata. Material: CD8+ T cells sorted from blood, obtained around week 44, from a patient treated with tofacitinib. The chain uses TRBV18 and TRBJ2-7; D not resolved. The CDR3 is CASSPAPYEQYF. In nucleotides, the CDR3 is TGTGCCAGCTCACCGGCACCGTACGAGCAGTACTTC. The full variable domain, completed using reference TRBV18 and TRBJ2-7, is NAGVMQNPRHLVRRRGQEARLRCSPMKGHSHVYWYRQLPEEGLKFMVYLQKENIIDESGMPKERFSAEFPKEGPSILRIQQVVRGDSAAYFCASSPAPYEQYFGPGTRLTVT.